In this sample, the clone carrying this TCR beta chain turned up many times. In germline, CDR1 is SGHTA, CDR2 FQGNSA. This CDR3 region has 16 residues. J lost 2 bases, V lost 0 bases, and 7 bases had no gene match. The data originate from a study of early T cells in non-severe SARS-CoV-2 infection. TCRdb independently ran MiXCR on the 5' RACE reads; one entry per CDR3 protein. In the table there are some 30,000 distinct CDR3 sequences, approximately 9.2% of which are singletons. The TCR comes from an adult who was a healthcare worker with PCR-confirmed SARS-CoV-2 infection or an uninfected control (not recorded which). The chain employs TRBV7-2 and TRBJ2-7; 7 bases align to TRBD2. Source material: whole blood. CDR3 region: CASSLARAGFTYEQYF. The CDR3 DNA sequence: TGTGCCAGCAGCTTAGCGCGAGCGGGGTTTACCTACGAGCAGTACTTC.